The table lists the clone carrying this T cell receptor beta chain with many counts. Its antigen is currently unknown. Germline V gives CDR1 MNHEY, CDR2 SVGAGI. The CDR3 extends over 16 amino acids. V was shortened by 0 bases and J by 6 bases, with 17 bases between the two germline ends. The data stem from a study of metastatic and nonmetastatic thyroid tumors. Findings of the study overall: When malignant thyroid tumors were compared with benign nodules, TCR beta diversity was reportedly significantly higher in the malignant tumors. This held in both blood and tumor samples.

Via MiXCR, TCRdb re-called the PCR reads. The sample carries 53,000 or so clones, around 20% recorded once. Thyroid surgery had not been preceded by any treatment in any patient. Sequencing input: blood. The receptor's source is a female donor with papillary thyroid cancer or a benign thyroid nodule (not recorded which). Some clones in this sample may be carry-over from other donors' samples. V and J are TRBV6-5 and TRBJ1-2; D is possibly TRBD1 (6 bases). CDR3 loop: CASSYSNFRGLNGYTF. The CDR3 DNA is TGTGCCAGCAGTTACTCAAATTTTAGGGGGTTGAATGGCTACACCTTC.